This T cell receptor beta chain was sequenced for a study of technical replicates of blood from a few donors. The method was immunoSEQ multiplex PCR; TCRdb's version includes in-frame clones alone and lacks a portion of them. The data hold tens of thousands of clones, with about 98% observed a single time. The sample was T cells isolated from PBMCs. This receptor was taken from a human donor in good health.

The CDR3 DNA reads TGTGCCATCAGTGAGACTACGTCAAATACGCAGTATTTT. Its translation is CAISETTSNTQYF. This chain uses TRBV10-3 with TRBJ2-3; no reliable D call. Deletions cut 2 bases from V and 7 bases from J, with 10 bases between. The CDR3 length is 13 residues. Germline loops: CDR1 ENHRY, CDR2 SYGVKD.